These 10 T cell receptor beta chains originate from one sample sequenced in a study of cytomegalovirus exposure and HLA in healthy donors. The PCR used 60 Vbeta and 13 Jbeta primers. TCRdb's copy holds only in-frame clones and misses some; the assay was immunoSEQ multiplex PCR. The repertoire has around 170,000 clones, just over 75% of them found once; the top ten carry over 1.1%. Sequenced: PBMCs. The source of these receptors is a man aged 18 to 29 in good health and CMV-seronegative.

This clone was seen a few times. Here the CDR3 reads CASSLISPREKLFF. The CDR3 DNA is TGTGCCAGCAGTTTGATTTCCCCTAGGGAAAAACTGTTTTTT. The chain joins TRBV2 to TRBJ1-4, with no clear D. Germline assignment: CDR1 SNHLY and CDR2 FYNNEI. Trimming stripped 5 bases from V and 8 bases from J, with 15 bases between. The CDR3 length is 14 residues.

The gene calls are TRBV6-5 and TRBJ2-5; D is perhaps TRBD1 (6 bases). The V end lost 6 bases, the J end lost 1 base, and 15 bases lay between the germline ends. The CDR3 contains 15 residues. The germline V gene has CDR1 MNHEY and CDR2 SVGAGI. The CDR3 loop is CASRLTDRFQETQYF. CDR3 nucleotide sequence: TGTGCCAGCAGACTCACTGACAGGTTCCAAGAGACCCAGTACTTC.

Note on this clone: An end of the junction differs from the germline gene, which may be a read error. The rearrangement joins TRBV5-1 to TRBJ2-7; a possible D gene is TRBD2 (5 bases). The CDR3 covers 16 residues. Germline V CDR1 and CDR2: SGHRS, YFSETQ. The CDR3 DNA sequence: TGCGCCAGCAGCTGTCGGGGAAAATCAACCCAACGAGCTGGAATCTTC. Translation gives CASSCRGKSTQRAGIF.

The V gene is TRBV7-8, the J gene TRBJ2-7, with 7 positions matching TRBD1. V lost 5 bases and J lost 2; bases outside the gene matches: 9. The germline CDR1 and CDR2 sequences are SGHVS and FQNEAQ. The CDR3 contains 15 residues. The chain's CDR3 is CASSPYRDRTYEQYF. CDR3 coding DNA: TGTGCCAGCAGCCCATATCGGGACAGAACCTACGAGCAGTACTTC.

The CDR3 spells CASSVSGNWNIQYF. In DNA, the CDR3 is TGTGCCAGCAGTGTAAGCGGGAACTGGAACATTCAGTACTTC. The V call is TRBV2, the J call TRBJ2-4; the match to TRBD2 covers 7 bases. Germline values: CDR1 SNHLY, CDR2 FYNNEI. J lost 7 bases, V lost 4 bases, and 7 bases had no gene match. CDR3 length: 14 amino acids.

This sequence joins TRBV4-1 and TRBJ1-2, with 9 nucleotides matching TRBD1. This CDR3 spans 16 amino acids. Germline-derived CDR1 and CDR2 are MGHRA and YSYEKL. The V gene end was trimmed by 5 bases and the J gene end by 8 bases; junction bases not matched to a gene: 15. CDR3 residues: CASSSPGGTGRGGYTF. The CDR3 DNA reads as TGCGCCAGCAGCTCCCCTGGGGGGACAGGGCGTGGAGGCTACACCTTC.

This chain uses TRBV19 with TRBJ1-6, with 8 positions matching TRBD1. CDR1 and CDR2 (germline): LNHDA, SQIVND (reference sequence). The CDR3 is made up of 14 amino acids. The junction had 5 bases not matched to a gene; V was cut back by 7 bases and J by 6 bases. CDR3 in DNA: TGTGCCAGTACAGGGGGCTGGGGTAATTCACCCCTCCACTTT. Translating it yields CASTGGWGNSPLHF.

The chain joins TRBV29-1 to TRBJ2-6, with a weak D call TRBD1 (5 bases). V lost 7 bases to trimming and J lost 3 bases, with 19 bases between them. This CDR3 contains 16 residues. Germline loops: CDR1 SQVTM, CDR2 ANQGSEA. The CDR3 protein is CSARFEIGDGANVLTF. The CDR3 nucleotides are TGCAGCGCCCGATTTGAAATAGGGGATGGGGCCAACGTCCTGACTTTC.

The rearrangement links TRBV2 to TRBJ1-2, with 9 bases aligning to TRBD1. V lost 6 bases to trimming and J lost 2 bases; unmatched junction nucleotides: 7. Germline assignment: CDR1 SNHLY and CDR2 FYNNEI. The CDR3 contains 15 residues. CDR3 region: CASRGGQGSNYGYTF. CDR3 bases: TGTGCCAGCAGAGGGGGACAGGGTAGCAACTATGGCTACACCTTC.

The chain recombines TRBV6-5 with TRBJ1-5; tentative D call: TRBD1 (6 bases). This CDR3 has 15 residues. The V gene lost 8 bases and the J gene lost 4 bases, with 18 bases spanning the gap. Per germline, CDR1 MNHEY and CDR2 SVGAGI. The CDR3 nucleotides read TGTGCCAGCCTCACCGGGGGGCTGGGGAATCAGCCCCAGCATTTT. Translated, it gives CASLTGGLGNQPQHF.